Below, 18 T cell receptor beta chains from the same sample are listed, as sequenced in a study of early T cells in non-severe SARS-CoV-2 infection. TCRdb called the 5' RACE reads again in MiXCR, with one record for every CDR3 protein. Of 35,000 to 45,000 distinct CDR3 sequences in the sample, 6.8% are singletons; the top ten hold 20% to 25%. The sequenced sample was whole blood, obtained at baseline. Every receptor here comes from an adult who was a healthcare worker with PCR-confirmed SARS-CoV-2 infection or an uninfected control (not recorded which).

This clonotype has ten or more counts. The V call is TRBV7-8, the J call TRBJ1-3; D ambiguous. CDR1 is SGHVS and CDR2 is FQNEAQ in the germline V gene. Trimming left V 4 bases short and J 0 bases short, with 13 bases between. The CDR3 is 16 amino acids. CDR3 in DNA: TGTGCCAGCAGCTCCCAACCCCCTGACTCTGGAAACACCATATATTTT. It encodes CASSSQPPDSGNTIYF.

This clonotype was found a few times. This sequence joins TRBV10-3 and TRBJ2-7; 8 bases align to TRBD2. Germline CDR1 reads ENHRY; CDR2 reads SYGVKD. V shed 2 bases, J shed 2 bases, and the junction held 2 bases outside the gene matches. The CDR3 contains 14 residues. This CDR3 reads CAISETSGTYEQYF. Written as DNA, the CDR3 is TGTGCCATCAGTGAGACTAGCGGTACCTACGAGCAGTACTTC.

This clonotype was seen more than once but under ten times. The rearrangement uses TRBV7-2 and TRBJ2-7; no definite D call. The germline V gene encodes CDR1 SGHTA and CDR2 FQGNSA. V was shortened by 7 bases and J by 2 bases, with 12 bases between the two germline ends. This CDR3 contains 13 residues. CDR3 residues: CASTILGPYEQYF. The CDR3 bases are TGTGCCAGCACCATTCTAGGCCCCTACGAGCAGTACTTC.

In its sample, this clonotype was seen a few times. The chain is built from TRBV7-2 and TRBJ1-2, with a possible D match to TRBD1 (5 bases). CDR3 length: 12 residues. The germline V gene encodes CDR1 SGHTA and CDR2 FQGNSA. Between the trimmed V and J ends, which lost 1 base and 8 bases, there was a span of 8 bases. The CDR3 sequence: CASSLGGFGYTF. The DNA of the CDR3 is TGTGCCAGCAGCTTAGGGGGCTTCGGCTACACCTTC. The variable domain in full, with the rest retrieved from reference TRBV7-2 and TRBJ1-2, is GAGVSQSPSNKVTEKGKDVELRCDPISGHTALYWYRQSLGQGLEFLIYFQGNSAPDKSGLPSDRFSAERTGGSVSTLTIQRTQQEDSAVYLCASSLGGFGYTFGSGTRLTVV.

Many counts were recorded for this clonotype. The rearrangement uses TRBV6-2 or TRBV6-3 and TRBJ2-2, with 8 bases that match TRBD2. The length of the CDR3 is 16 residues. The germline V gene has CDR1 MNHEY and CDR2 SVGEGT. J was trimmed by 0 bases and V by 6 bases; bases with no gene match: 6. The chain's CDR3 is CASSPLAGANTGELFF. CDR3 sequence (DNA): TGTGCCAGCAGCCCGCTAGCGGGCGCGAACACCGGGGAGCTGTTTTTT.

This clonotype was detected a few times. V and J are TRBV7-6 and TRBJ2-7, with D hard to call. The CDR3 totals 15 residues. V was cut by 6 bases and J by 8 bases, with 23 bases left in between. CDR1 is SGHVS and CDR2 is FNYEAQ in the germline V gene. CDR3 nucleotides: TGTGCCAGCAGTCCACCAGCGCGGTACGTTTCACAGCAGTACTTC. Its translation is CASSPPARYVSQQYF.

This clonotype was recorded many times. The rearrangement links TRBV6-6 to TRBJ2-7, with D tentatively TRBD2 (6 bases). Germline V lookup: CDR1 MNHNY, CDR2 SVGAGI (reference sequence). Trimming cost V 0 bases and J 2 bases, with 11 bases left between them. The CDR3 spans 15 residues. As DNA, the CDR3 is TGTGCCAGCAGTTACTCCGGGACTTTGGCCTACGAGCAGTACTTC. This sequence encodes CASSYSGTLAYEQYF.

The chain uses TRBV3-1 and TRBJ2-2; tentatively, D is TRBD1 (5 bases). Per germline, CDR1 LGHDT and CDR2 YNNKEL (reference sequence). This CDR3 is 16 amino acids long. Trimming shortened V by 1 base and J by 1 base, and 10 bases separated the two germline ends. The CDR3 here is CASSQVGRLNTGELFF. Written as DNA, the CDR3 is TGTGCCAGCAGCCAAGTGGGGCGTTTGAACACCGGGGAGCTGTTTTTT.

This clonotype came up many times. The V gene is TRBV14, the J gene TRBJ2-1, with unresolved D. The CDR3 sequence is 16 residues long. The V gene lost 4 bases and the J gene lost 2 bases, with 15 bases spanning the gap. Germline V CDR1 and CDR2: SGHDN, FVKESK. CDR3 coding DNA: TGTGCCAGCAGCCCCAAGACTGGAAGCCCCTACAATGAGCAGTTCTTC. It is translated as CASSPKTGSPYNEQFF.

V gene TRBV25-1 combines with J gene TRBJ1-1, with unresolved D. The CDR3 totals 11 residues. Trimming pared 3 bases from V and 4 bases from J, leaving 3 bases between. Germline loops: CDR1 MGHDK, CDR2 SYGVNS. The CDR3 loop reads CASSELTEAFF. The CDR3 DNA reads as TGTGCCAGCAGTGAGCTCACTGAAGCTTTCTTT.

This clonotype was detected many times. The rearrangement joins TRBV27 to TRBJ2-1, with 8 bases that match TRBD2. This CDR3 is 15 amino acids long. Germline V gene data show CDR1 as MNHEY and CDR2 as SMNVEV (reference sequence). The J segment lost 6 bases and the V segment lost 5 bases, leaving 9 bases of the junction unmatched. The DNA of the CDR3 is TGTGCCAGCAGTCCTCACCGGACTAGCATCAATGAGCAGTTCTTC. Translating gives CASSPHRTSINEQFF.

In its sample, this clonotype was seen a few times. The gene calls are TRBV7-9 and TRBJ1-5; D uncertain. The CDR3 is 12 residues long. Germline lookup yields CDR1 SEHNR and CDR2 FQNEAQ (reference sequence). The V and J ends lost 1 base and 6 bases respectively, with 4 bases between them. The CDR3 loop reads CASSLGSQPQHF. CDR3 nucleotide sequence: TGTGCCAGCAGCTTAGGCAGTCAGCCCCAGCATTTT.

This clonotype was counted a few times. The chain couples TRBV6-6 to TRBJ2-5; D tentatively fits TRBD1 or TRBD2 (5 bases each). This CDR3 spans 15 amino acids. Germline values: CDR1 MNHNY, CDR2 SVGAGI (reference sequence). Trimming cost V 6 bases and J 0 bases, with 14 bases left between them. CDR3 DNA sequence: TGTGCCAGCAGGGCCCGGGGCCCGTACCAAGAGACCCAGTACTTC. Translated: CASRARGPYQETQYF.

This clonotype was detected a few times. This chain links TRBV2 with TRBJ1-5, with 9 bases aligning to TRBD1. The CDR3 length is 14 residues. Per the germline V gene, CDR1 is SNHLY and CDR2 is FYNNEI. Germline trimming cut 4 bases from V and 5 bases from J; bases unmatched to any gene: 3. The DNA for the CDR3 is TGTGCCAGCAGTGGCGGACAGGGGTATCAGCCCCAGCATTTT. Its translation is CASSGGQGYQPQHF.

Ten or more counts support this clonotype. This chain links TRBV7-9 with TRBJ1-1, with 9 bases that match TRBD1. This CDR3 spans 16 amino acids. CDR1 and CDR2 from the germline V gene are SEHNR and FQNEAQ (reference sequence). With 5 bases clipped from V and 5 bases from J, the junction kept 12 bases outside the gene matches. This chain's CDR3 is CASSLAGGQGLTEAFF. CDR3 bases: TGTGCCAGCAGCCTGGCGGGGGGACAGGGTCTTACTGAAGCTTTCTTT.

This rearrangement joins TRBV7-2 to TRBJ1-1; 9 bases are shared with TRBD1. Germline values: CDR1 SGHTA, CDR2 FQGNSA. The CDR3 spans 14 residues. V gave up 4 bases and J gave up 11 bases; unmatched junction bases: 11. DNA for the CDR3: TGTGCCAGCAGCTCCACAGGGGGCGCGGGGAATGCTTTCTTT. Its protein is CASSSTGGAGNAFF.

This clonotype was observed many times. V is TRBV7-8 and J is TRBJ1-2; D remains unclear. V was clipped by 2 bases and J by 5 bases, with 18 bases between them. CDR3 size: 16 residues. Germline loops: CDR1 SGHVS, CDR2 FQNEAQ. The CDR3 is CASSLYLPSAGYGYTF. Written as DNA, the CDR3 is TGTGCCAGCAGCTTATATCTGCCCTCAGCAGGATATGGCTACACCTTC.

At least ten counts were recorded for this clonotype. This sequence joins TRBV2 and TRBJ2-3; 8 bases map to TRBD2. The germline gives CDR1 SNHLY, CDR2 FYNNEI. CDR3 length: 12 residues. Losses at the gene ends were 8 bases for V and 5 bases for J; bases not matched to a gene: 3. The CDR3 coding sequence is TGTGCCAGCCTGCTAGCGGGAGATACGCAGTATTTT. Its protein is CASLLAGDTQYF.